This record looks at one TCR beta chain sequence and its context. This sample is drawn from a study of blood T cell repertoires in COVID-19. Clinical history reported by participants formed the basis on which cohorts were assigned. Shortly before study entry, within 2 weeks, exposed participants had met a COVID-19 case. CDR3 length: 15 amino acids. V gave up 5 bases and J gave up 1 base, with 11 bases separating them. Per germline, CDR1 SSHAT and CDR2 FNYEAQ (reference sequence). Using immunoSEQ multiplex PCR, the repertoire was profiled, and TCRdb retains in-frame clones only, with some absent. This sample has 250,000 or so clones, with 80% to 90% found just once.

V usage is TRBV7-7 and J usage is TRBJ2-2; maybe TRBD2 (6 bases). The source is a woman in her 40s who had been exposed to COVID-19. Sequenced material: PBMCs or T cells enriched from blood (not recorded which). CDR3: CASSGGDLNTGELFF. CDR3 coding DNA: TGTGCCAGCAGCGGAGGGGATTTGAACACCGGGGAGCTGTTTTTT.